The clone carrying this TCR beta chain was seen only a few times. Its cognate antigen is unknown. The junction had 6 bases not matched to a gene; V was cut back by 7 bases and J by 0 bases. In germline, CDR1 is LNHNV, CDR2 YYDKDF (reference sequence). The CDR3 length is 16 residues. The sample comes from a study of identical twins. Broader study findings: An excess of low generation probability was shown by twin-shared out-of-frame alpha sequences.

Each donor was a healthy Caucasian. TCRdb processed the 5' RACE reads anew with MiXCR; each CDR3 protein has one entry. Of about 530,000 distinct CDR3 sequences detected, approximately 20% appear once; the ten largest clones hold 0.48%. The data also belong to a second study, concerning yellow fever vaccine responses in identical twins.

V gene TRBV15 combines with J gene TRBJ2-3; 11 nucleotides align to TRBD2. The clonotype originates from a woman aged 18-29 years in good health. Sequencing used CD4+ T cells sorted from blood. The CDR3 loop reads CATNEGTSGSTDTQYF. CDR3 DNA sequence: TGTGCCACCAATGAAGGGACTAGCGGAAGCACAGATACGCAGTATTTT.